The 18 T cell receptor beta chains presented below share a single source sample, sequenced in a study of cytomegalovirus exposure and HLA in healthy donors. The table came from immunoSEQ multiplex PCR; TCRdb's copy has only in-frame clones and leaves some out. This table holds approximately 230,000 clones, about 90% found once. Material for sequencing was PBMCs. These receptors were obtained from a man in his late teens or twenties in good health and CMV-seropositive.

The genes are TRBV11-2 and TRBJ2-1; D gene uncertain. In germline, CDR1 is SGHAT, CDR2 FQNNGV. The CDR3 spans 13 residues. Trimming stripped 5 bases from V and 3 bases from J, with 8 bases between. CDR3 bases: TGTGCCAGCAGCGGTGGGGTCTACAATGAGCAGTTCTTC. It specifies CASSGGVYNEQFF.

This chain joins TRBV30 and TRBJ2-7, with 7 bases identical to TRBD2. The trim removed 2 bases at V and 6 bases at J, leaving 10 bases unmatched. Germline CDR1 reads GTSNPN; CDR2 reads SVGIG (reference sequence). This CDR3 region has 14 residues. CDR3: CAWSSGEGGREQYF. Here the CDR3 DNA reads TGTGCCTGGAGTTCGGGGGAGGGAGGGCGCGAGCAGTACTTC.

This clone was seen once. V gene TRBV5-1 combines with J gene TRBJ2-1; D is ambiguous. This CDR3 has 14 amino acids. The V end lost 0 bases, the J end lost 4 bases, and 8 bases lay between the germline ends. Looked up from germline, CDR1 is SGHRS and CDR2 is YFSETQ. In DNA form, the CDR3 reads TGCGCCAGCAGCTTGGGCTCGCGGTACAATGAGCAGTTCTTC. Protein product: CASSLGSRYNEQFF.

This rearrangement joins TRBV4-1 to TRBJ1-4, with D perhaps TRBD1 (6 bases). Trimming cost V 2 bases and J 6 bases, with 10 bases left between them. Per germline, CDR1 MGHRA and CDR2 YSYEKL. This CDR3 has 14 amino acids. The CDR3 nucleotides read TGCGCCAGCAGCCAATATTACAGGGATGAAAAACTGTTTTTT. Its translation is CASSQYYRDEKLFF.

The chain is built from TRBV30 and TRBJ1-1; no reliable D call. Germline CDR1 reads GTSNPN; CDR2 reads SVGIG (reference sequence). The CDR3 is 13 amino acids. V dropped 2 bases and J dropped 5 bases, with 12 bases sitting between them. The CDR3 loop is CAWSSRKLTEAFF. Written as DNA, the CDR3 is TGTGCCTGGAGTTCCCGGAAATTGACTGAAGCTTTCTTT. Full variable domain (outside the CDR3, taken from reference TRBV30 and TRBJ1-1): SQTIHQWPATLVQPVGSPLSLECTVEGTSNPNLYWYRQAAGRGLQLLFYSVGIGQISSEVPQNLSASRPQDRQFILSSKKLLLSDSGFYLCAWSSRKLTEAFFGQGTRLTVV.

This sequence joins TRBV6-5 and TRBJ2-3, with D uncertain. CDR3 size: 13 residues. Trimming removed 0 bases from V and 11 bases from J, with 12 bases in between. Germline CDR1 is MNHEY and CDR2 is SVGAGI. The DNA for the CDR3 is TGTGCCAGCAGTTACTCGTTTGCCCTCGGGCAGTATTTT. It yields the protein CASSYSFALGQYF.

The chain employs TRBV5-1 and TRBJ1-1, with no clear D. V lost 0 bases and J 2 bases, leaving 5 bases between the germline ends. The CDR3 is 13 residues long. The germline gives CDR1 SGHRS, CDR2 YFSETQ. CDR3 in amino acids: CASSLETNTEAFF. The CDR3 DNA sequence: TGCGCCAGCAGCTTGGAAACCAACACTGAAGCTTTCTTT.

CDR3 sequence reads: CASSYVRGNTQYF. The CDR3 DNA follows: TGTGCCAGCAGTTACGTGCGAGGGAATACGCAGTATTTT. V and J are TRBV6-5 and TRBJ2-3; a weak D match, TRBD2 (5 bases). Trimming stripped 2 bases from V and 7 bases from J, with 10 bases between. The germline V gene has CDR1 MNHEY and CDR2 SVGAGI. This CDR3 is 13 amino acids long.

The CDR3 bases are TGTGCCAGCAGCTTGGAAGGACAGCTGAACACTGAAGCTTTCTTT. It codes for CASSLEGQLNTEAFF. The V gene is TRBV5-6, the J gene TRBJ1-1, with a weak D call TRBD1 (6 bases). CDR1 and CDR2 from the germline V gene are SGHDT and YYEEEE. V gave up 0 bases and J gave up 0 bases, with 9 bases separating them. CDR3 length equals 15 residues.

V and J are TRBV6-6 and TRBJ2-5, with D perhaps given as TRBD1 or TRBD2 (5 bases each). This CDR3 has 15 residues. Germline assignment: CDR1 MNHNY and CDR2 SVGAGI (reference sequence). Trimming took off 4 bases at V and 7 bases at J, with 19 bases between the two ends. The CDR3, as DNA: TGTGCCAGCAGTTCACACAGGAGGCTGGACGGGACCCAGTACTTC. Protein product: CASSSHRRLDGTQYF.

V gene TRBV7-6 combines with J gene TRBJ2-1, with D uncertain. With 4 bases removed from V and 8 bases from J, the gap between germline ends came to 18 bases. The CDR3 sequence is 15 residues long. Germline CDR1 is SGHVS and CDR2 is FNYEAQ. In nucleotides, the CDR3 is TGTGCCAGCAGCTCCCCGACCCCCCGTATGGATGAGCAGTTCTTC. It translates to CASSSPTPRMDEQFF.

This chain links TRBV7-9 with TRBJ2-1; 8 bases are a match to TRBD2. There are 16 residues in the CDR3. From germline, CDR1 is SEHNR and CDR2 FQNEAQ (reference sequence). V lost 2 bases and J lost 4; bases outside the gene matches: 7. This CDR3 reads CASSLFERGYYNEQFF. The CDR3 bases are TGTGCCAGCAGCTTATTTGAGCGGGGGTATTACAATGAGCAGTTCTTC.

The V call is TRBV18, the J call TRBJ2-5; no clear D. This CDR3 contains 12 residues. Between the trimmed V and J ends, which lost 5 bases and 7 bases, there was a span of 11 bases. The V gene's germline CDR1 is KGHSH and CDR2 LQKENI. CDR3 in amino acids: CASSSADGTQYF. The CDR3 DNA reads as TGTGCCAGCTCATCGGCGGATGGGACCCAGTACTTC.

The rearrangement links TRBV5-1 to TRBJ2-1; 13 nucleotides align to TRBD2. This CDR3 region has 18 residues. Per the germline V gene, CDR1 is SGHRS and CDR2 is YFSETQ. V was pared by 1 base and J by 0 bases, with 4 bases of the junction left unmatched. CDR3: CASSLTSGRVSSYNEQFF. Here the CDR3 DNA reads TGCGCCAGCAGCTTGACTAGCGGGAGGGTCAGCTCCTACAATGAGCAGTTCTTC.

The chain links TRBV6-5 to TRBJ1-5; no clear D gene. The length of the CDR3 is 13 residues. In germline, CDR1 is MNHEY, CDR2 SVGAGI. Trimming stripped 2 bases from V and 8 bases from J, with 10 bases between. CDR3 amino acids: CASSYLSGEPQHF. CDR3 DNA sequence: TGTGCCAGCAGTTACCTTAGCGGGGAGCCCCAGCATTTT.

The chain is built from TRBV11-3 and TRBJ2-2; 8 nucleotides align to TRBD2. The germline CDR1 and CDR2 sequences are SGHNT and YENEEA. The CDR3 extends over 17 amino acids. With 1 base clipped from V and 4 bases from J, the junction kept 8 bases outside the gene matches. The CDR3 nucleotides read TGTGCCAGCAGCTTAGCGGGCGGGGGGCGCGGCACCGGGGAGCTGTTTTTT. Its protein product is CASSLAGGGRGTGELFF.

The chain recombines TRBV5-6 with TRBJ1-5, with 8 bases that match TRBD1. CDR3 size: 14 residues. The junction had 2 bases not matched to a gene; V was cut back by 2 bases and J by 4 bases. CDR1 and CDR2 from the germline V gene are SGHDT and YYEEEE. The CDR3 loop is CASSFRGRNQPQHF. CDR3 nucleotide sequence: TGTGCCAGCAGCTTCAGGGGGCGAAATCAGCCCCAGCATTTT.

The chain employs TRBV4-3 and TRBJ1-2; D possibly corresponds to TRBD1 (5 bases). Germline assignment: CDR1 LGHNA and CDR2 YSLEER. The V gene lost 1 base and the J gene lost 4 bases, with 13 bases spanning the gap. This CDR3 has 15 residues. The CDR3 DNA follows: TGCGCCAGCAGCCAAGTTATCAGGGAGGGCTATGGCTACACCTTC. Residues: CASSQVIREGYGYTF.